This T cell receptor (beta chain) originates from a study of tissue T cells after allogeneic stem cell transplantation. Study-wide results and caveats: Tissue-detected TCR repertoire was only partly captured by blood and spleen T cells.

This CDR3 comprises 13 residues. Germline V gene lookup returns CDR1 NNHDY and CDR2 SYVADS. V was cut by 2 bases and J by 1 base, with 6 bases left in between. Notes on this clone: The target antigen is unknown. Gene names and germline match the mouse. The read halts 1 residue ahead of the CDR3 end, with the missing end drawn from the germline J gene.

Sequencing of TCRbeta CDR3 at survey depth gave sequences and template counts. Profiled with immunoSEQ multiplex PCR; TCRdb holds only in-frame clones, not every one. The sample shows several thousand clones, over 40% of them seen only once. Time point specified: mouse harvest day 14 after allogeneic transplant. Each mouse received 10^7 T-cell-depleted marrow cells plus 10^6 splenic CD5+ T cells by tail vein. Mice had MHC-mismatched B6 into BALB/c GVHD, sampled day 7 or 14. The chain couples TRBV13-3 to TRBJ1-1; possible D gene TRBD1, 5 bases. The receptor comes from a female BALB/c mouse given C57BL/6 T cells with graft-versus-host disease after an allogeneic hematopoietic cell transplant. The sample was gut tissue. The chain's CDR3 is CASSDGGNTEVFF. Incomplete CDR3 DNA: TGTGCCAGCAGTGACGGGGGAAACACAGAAGTCTTC.